The source of this TCR beta chain is a study of blood T cell repertoires in COVID-19. The CDR3 contains 14 residues. V gave up 1 base and J gave up 1 base, with 8 bases separating them. In germline, CDR1 is SGHAT, CDR2 FQNNGV. Measured with immunoSEQ multiplex PCR; TCRdb has only the in-frame clones, and not every one. The profile shows 95,000 to 110,000 clones, over 75% of them singletons. This chain joins TRBV11-2 and TRBJ2-7; the D is unclear. What was sequenced was peripheral blood. The clonotype originates from a human donor in a cohort sampled during active or convalescent COVID-19. The chain's CDR3 is CASSLASLSYEQYF. CDR3 in DNA: TGTGCCAGCAGCTTAGCGAGTTTGTCCTACGAGCAGTACTTC.